A selection of T cell receptor beta chains follows, all from one sample in a study of T-cell reconstitution after alpha-beta-depleted transplantation in children. MiXCR was run by TCRdb on the PCR reads, yielding one entry per CDR3 protein. The sample lists approximately 1,000,000 distinct CDR3 sequences, about 29% occurring once. Sequenced material: PBMCs, mostly from graft donor cells, taken 360 days after TCRalphabeta/CD19-depleted stem cell transplant. All receptors come from a boy in the first two years of life who had a stem cell transplant for SCID, so the T cells may come from the graft donor. Both conserved end residues are part of each CDR3. Fields, in order: V gene, J gene, D gene, clone size, CDR3 DNA, CDR3 protein. The D gene is left open where the match is weak. Clone sizes are given selectively: once, few, many, or a class where the clone is expanded.

V: TRBV12-3/TRBV12-4
J: TRBJ2-4
D: TRBD1
size: few
DNA: TGTGCCAGCAGCGAGGGGGCAGCCAAAAACATTCAGTACTTC
CDR3: CASSEGAAKNIQYF

V: TRBV7-9
J: TRBJ2-3
D: -
size: many
DNA: TGTGCCAGCAGCCCCCCCGGAGCAGATACGCAGTATTTT
CDR3: CASSPPGADTQYF

V: TRBV19
J: TRBJ2-7
D: TRBD2
size: -
DNA: TGTGCCAGTAGTCGGGGGAGGGAATCCTACGAGCAGTACTTC
CDR3: CASSRGRESYEQYF

V: TRBV29-1
J: TRBJ2-3
D: -
size: -
DNA: TGCAGCGGGAGACGGCCCCTCACAGATACGCAGTATTTT
CDR3: CSGRRPLTDTQYF

V: TRBV9
J: TRBJ2-7
D: -
size: few
DNA: TGTGCCAGCAGCGTAGGACGTCTCTCCTACGAGCAGTACTTC
CDR3: CASSVGRLSYEQYF

V: TRBV10-3
J: TRBJ1-5
D: -
size: -
DNA: TGTGCCATCAGTGAGTCGAAGAGAAGTCGGCCCCAGCATTTT
CDR3: CAISESKRSRPQHF

V: TRBV25-1
J: TRBJ2-5
D: -
size: -
DNA: TGTGCCAGCAGTGAATCTGTCCCGGGTGCCCAAGAGACCCAGTACTTC
CDR3: CASSESVPGAQETQYF

V: TRBV12-3/TRBV12-4
J: TRBJ1-2
D: -
size: -
DNA: TGTGCCAGCAGTTTACAGGGTGTTCGGTTTCGTGGCTACACCTTC
CDR3: CASSLQGVRFRGYTF

V: TRBV2
J: TRBJ2-2
D: TRBD2
size: -
DNA: TGTGCCAGCAGTCCTCGACTAGCGGGGGAAGTTGCGAACACCGGGGAGCTGTTTTTT
CDR3: CASSPRLAGEVANTGELFF

V: TRBV2
J: TRBJ1-3
D: -
size: -
DNA: TGTGCCAGCAGTGAGCGCGTACCTGGAAACAACATATATTTT
CDR3: CASSERVPGNNIYF

V: TRBV20-1
J: TRBJ2-3
D: TRBD2
size: -
DNA: TGCAGTGCTAGAGGTAGCGGGGGGTTCACAGATACGCAGTATTTT
CDR3: CSARGSGGFTDTQYF